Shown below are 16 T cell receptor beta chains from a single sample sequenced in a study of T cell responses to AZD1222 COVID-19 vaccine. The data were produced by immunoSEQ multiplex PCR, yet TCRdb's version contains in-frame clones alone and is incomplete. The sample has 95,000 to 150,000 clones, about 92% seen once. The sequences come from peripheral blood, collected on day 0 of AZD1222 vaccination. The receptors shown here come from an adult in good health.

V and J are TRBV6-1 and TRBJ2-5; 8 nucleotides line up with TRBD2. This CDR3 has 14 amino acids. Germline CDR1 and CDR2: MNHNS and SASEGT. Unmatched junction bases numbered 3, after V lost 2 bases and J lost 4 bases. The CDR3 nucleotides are TGTGCCAGCAGTGAACCCGGGGGGGGAGAGACCCAGTACTTC. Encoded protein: CASSEPGGGETQYF.

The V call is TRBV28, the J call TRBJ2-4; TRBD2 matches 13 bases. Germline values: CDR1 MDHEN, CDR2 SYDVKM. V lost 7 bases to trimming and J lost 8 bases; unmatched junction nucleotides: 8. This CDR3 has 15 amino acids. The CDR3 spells CASKPLAGGVYIQYF. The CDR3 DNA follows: TGTGCCAGCAAGCCACTAGCGGGAGGGGTATACATTCAGTACTTC.

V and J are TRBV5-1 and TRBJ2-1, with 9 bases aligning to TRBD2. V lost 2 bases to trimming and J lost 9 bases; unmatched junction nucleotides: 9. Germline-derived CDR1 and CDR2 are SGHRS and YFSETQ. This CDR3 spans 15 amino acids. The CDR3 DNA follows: TGCGCCAGCAGCTTTTCTAGCGGGGTGGGTGGTGAGCAGTTCTTC. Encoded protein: CASSFSSGVGGEQFF.

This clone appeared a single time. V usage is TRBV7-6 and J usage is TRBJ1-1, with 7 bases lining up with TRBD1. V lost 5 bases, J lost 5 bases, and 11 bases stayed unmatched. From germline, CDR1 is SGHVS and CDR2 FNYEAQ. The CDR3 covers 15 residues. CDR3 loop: CASSPHEGARTEAFF. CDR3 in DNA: TGTGCCAGCAGCCCCCACGAGGGGGCACGGACTGAAGCTTTCTTT.

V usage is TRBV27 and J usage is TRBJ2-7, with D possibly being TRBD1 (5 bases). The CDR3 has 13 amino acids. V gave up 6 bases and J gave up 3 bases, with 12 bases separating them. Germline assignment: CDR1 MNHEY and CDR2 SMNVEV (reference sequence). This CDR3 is CASSTSGFYEQYF. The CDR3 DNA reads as TGTGCCAGCAGCACCTCAGGGTTCTACGAGCAGTACTTC.

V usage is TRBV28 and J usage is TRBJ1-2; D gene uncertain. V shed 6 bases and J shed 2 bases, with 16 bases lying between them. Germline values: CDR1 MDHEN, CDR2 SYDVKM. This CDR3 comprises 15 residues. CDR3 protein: CASSFPGSGNYGYTF. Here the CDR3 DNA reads TGTGCCAGCAGCTTTCCTGGGTCAGGAAACTATGGCTACACCTTC.

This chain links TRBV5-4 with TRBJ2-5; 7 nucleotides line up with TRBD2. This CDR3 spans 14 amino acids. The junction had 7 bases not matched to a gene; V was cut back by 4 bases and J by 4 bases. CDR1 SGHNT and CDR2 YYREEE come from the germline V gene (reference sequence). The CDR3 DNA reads TGTGCCAGCAGCCCCGGGACTATTCGAGAGACCCAGTACTTC. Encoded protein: CASSPGTIRETQYF.

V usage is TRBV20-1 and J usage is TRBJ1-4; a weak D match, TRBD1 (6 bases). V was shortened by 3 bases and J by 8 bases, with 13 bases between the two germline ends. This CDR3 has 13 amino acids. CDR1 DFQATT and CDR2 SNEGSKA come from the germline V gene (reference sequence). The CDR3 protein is CSASGRGREKLFF. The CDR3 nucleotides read TGCAGTGCTAGTGGCAGGGGAAGGGAAAAACTGTTTTTT.

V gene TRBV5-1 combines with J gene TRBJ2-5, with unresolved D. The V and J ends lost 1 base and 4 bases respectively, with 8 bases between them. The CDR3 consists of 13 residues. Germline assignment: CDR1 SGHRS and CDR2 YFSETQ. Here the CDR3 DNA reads TGCGCCAGCAGCTTGACCGCTGGAGAGACCCAGTACTTC. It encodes CASSLTAGETQYF. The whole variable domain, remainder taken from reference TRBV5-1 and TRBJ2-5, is KAGVTQTPRYLIKTRGQQVTLSCSPISGHRSVSWYQQTPGQGLQFLFEYFSETQRNKGNFPGRFSGRQFSNSRSEMNVSTLELGDSALYLCASSLTAGETQYFGPGTRLLVL.

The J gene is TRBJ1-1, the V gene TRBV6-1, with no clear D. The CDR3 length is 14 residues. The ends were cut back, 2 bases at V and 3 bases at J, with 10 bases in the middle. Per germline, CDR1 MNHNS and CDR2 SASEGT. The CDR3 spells CASSESHTYTEAFF. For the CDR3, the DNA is TGTGCCAGCAGTGAAAGTCACACTTACACTGAAGCTTTCTTT.

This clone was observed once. The CDR3 bases are TGTGCCAGCAGGACCCTTGTCCCACCCCTCCACTTT. It yields the protein CASRTLVPPLHF. The chain joins TRBV6-5 to TRBJ1-6; no clear D gene. Trimming left V 6 bases short and J 11 bases short, with 11 bases between. There are 12 residues in the CDR3. The germline V gene encodes CDR1 MNHEY and CDR2 SVGAGI.

DNA of the CDR3: TGTGCCAGCAGCCAAGGGTCCTTTGGCTATGGCTACACCTTC. Protein product: CASSQGSFGYGYTF. The chain links TRBV3-1 (or the pseudogene TRBV3-2) to TRBJ1-2; D is unresolved. CDR3 length equals 14 residues. Germline V gene data show CDR1 as LGHDT and CDR2 as YNNKEL (reference sequence). V was cut by 1 base and J by 4 bases, with 10 bases left in between.

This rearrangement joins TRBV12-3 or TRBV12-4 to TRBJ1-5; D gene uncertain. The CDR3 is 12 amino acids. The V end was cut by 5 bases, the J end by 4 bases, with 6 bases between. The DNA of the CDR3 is TGTGCCAGCAGTCCTCTAAATCAGCCCCAGCATTTT. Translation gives CASSPLNQPQHF.

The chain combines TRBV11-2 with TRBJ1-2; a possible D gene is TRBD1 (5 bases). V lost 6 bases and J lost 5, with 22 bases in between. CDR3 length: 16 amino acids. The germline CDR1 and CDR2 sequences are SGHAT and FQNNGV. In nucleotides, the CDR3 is TGTGCCAGCAGTTTATACCTGGGGCCCAGCGGGTATGGCTACACCTTC. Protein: CASSLYLGPSGYGYTF.

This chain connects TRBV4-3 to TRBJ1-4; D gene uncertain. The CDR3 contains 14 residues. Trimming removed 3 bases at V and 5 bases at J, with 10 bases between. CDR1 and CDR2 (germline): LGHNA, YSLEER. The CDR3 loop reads CASSQDQKNEKLFF. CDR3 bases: TGCGCCAGCAGCCAGGACCAGAAAAATGAAAAACTGTTTTTT.

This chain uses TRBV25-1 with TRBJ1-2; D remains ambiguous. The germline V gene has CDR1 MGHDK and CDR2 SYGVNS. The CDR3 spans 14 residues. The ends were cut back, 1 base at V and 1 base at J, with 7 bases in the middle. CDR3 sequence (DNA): TGTGCCAGCAGTGAATTAAAGGTTAACTATGGCTACACCTTC. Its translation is CASSELKVNYGYTF.